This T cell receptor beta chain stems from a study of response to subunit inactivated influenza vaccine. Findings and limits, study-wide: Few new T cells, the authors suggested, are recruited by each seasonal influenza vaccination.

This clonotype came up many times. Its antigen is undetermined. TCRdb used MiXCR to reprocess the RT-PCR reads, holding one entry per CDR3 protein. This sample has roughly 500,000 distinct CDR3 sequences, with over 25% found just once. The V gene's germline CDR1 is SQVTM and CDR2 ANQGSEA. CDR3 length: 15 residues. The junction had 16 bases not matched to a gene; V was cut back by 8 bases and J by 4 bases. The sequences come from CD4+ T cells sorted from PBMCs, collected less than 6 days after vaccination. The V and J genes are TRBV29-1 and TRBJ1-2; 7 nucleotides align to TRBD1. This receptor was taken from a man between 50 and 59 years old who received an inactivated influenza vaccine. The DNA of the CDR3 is TGCAGCTGTTCATCAGGGGGGGACGGAGGCTATGGCTACACCTTC. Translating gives CSCSSGGDGGYGYTF. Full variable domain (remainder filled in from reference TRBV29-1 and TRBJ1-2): SAVISQKPSRDICQRGTSLTIQCQVDSQVTMMFWYRQQPGQSLTLIATANQGSEATYESGFVIDKFPISRPNLTFSTLTVSNMSPEDSSIYLCSCSSGGDGGYGYTFGSGTRLTVV.